This passage covers 16 T cell receptor beta chains from one sample sequenced in a study of cytomegalovirus exposure and HLA in healthy donors. PCR involved 60 Vbeta and 13 Jbeta primers. Produced via immunoSEQ multiplex PCR; TCRdb's table is partial and in-frame only. The data contain 95,000 to 110,000 clones, 60% to 80% of them singletons. The material sequenced was PBMCs. These receptors were taken from a man over 45 in good health and CMV-seropositive.

The rearrangement joins TRBV4-1 to TRBJ2-1, with TRBD2 identical over 14 bases. The germline gives CDR1 MGHRA, CDR2 YSYEKL. The CDR3 loop spans 17 amino acids. The J segment lost 9 bases and the V segment lost 3 bases, leaving 10 bases of the junction unmatched. This CDR3 reads CASSQGTSGGYIGEQFF. CDR3 coding DNA: TGCGCCAGCAGCCAGGGGACTAGCGGGGGTTATATCGGTGAGCAGTTCTTC.

The chain has TRBV9 and TRBJ2-1; TRBD2 agrees at 10 bases. There are 17 residues in the CDR3. In germline, CDR1 is SGDLS, CDR2 YYNGEE. The trim removed 0 bases at V and 10 bases at J, leaving 13 bases unmatched. The CDR3 is CASSVATPLAGVGEQFF. The CDR3 coding sequence is TGTGCCAGCAGCGTAGCTACTCCCCTAGCGGGAGTCGGGGAGCAGTTCTTC.

V is TRBV5-1 and J is TRBJ2-7; 9 nucleotides agree with TRBD2. CDR3 length: 16 amino acids. From germline, CDR1 is SGHRS and CDR2 YFSETQ. The J segment lost 1 base and the V segment lost 2 bases, leaving 7 bases of the junction unmatched. CDR3 DNA sequence: TGCGCCAGCAGCTTCCAACTAGCGGGCCCTTCCTACGAGCAGTACTTC. It translates to CASSFQLAGPSYEQYF.

The chain employs TRBV9 and TRBJ2-7; weak D call: TRBD2 (7 bases). Trimming shortened V by 4 bases and J by 6 bases, and 17 bases separated the two germline ends. CDR1 is SGDLS and CDR2 is YYNGEE in the germline V gene. The CDR3 consists of 14 residues. CDR3 DNA sequence: TGTGCCAGCAGCCCCCGGGGGGCAGGCGGCGAGCAGTACTTC. Protein product: CASSPRGAGGEQYF.

This clone was seen only a few times. V is TRBV4-2 and J is TRBJ2-7, with 8 nucleotides matching TRBD1. V lost 1 base and J lost 3; bases outside the gene matches: 2. This CDR3 is built from 14 residues. Germline CDR1 LGHNA, CDR2 YNFKEQ. The CDR3 DNA follows: TGTGCCAGCAGCCAAGCACAGGGGGTCTACGAGCAGTACTTC. Residues: CASSQAQGVYEQYF.

The rearrangement links TRBV6-4 to TRBJ2-1; D ambiguous. Germline CDR1 and CDR2: MRHNA and SNTAGT. V lost 0 bases and J 0 bases, leaving 9 bases between the germline ends. The CDR3 runs to 16 residues. The CDR3 coding sequence is TGTGCCAGCAGTGACTCGGCGCGGAGCTCCTACAATGAGCAGTTCTTC. It codes for CASSDSARSSYNEQFF.

Worth noting for this clone: The junction departs from the called germline gene at one end, perhaps through a read error. J is TRBJ1-5 and V is TRBV6-1; D call uncertain. From germline, CDR1 is MNHNS and CDR2 SASEGT. CDR3 length equals 14 residues. The CDR3 loop is CASNEQNSNQPQHF. In DNA, the CDR3 is TGTGCCAGCAATGAACAGAATAGCAATCAGCCCCAGCATTTT.

The rearrangement links TRBV28 to TRBJ1-4; no definite D call. The CDR3 is 14 residues long. V lost 10 bases, J lost 3 bases, and 15 bases lay in between. Germline V gene data show CDR1 as MDHEN and CDR2 as SYDVKM. CDR3 amino acids: CATDPEGSNEKLFF. The CDR3 DNA reads as TGTGCCACCGACCCGGAGGGTTCTAATGAAAAACTGTTTTTT.

The gene calls are TRBV18 and TRBJ2-7, with unresolved D. Trimming shortened V by 0 bases and J by 2 bases, and 11 bases separated the two germline ends. Germline CDR1 KGHSH, CDR2 LQKENI. This CDR3 has 15 amino acids. The DNA for the CDR3 is TGTGCCAGCTCACCACCGTCCAGTACGACCTACGAGCAGTACTTC. This codes for CASSPPSSTTYEQYF.

This clone was seen just once. The chain employs TRBV7-2 and TRBJ1-3; D unclear. In germline, CDR1 is SGHTA, CDR2 FQGNSA. Trimming pared 5 bases from V and 8 bases from J, leaving 10 bases between. The CDR3 extends over 12 amino acids. CDR3 coding DNA: TGTGCCAGCAGCCCCCGAGCGGACACCATATATTTT. Its translation is CASSPRADTIYF.

The CDR3 nucleotides are TGTGCCAGTAGTCGGACAGGGGAGTATGGCTACACCTTC. Translating gives CASSRTGEYGYTF. The chain combines TRBV19 with TRBJ1-2, with 9 bases fitting TRBD1. Germline assignment: CDR1 LNHDA and CDR2 SQIVND (reference sequence). The CDR3 has 13 amino acids. Germline trimming cut 5 bases from V and 5 bases from J; bases unmatched to any gene: 3.

This clone came up once. V usage is TRBV7-9 and J usage is TRBJ2-1, with 9 bases that match TRBD1. This CDR3 has 15 amino acids. V shed 7 bases, J shed 4 bases, and the junction held 8 bases outside the gene matches. The germline V gene has CDR1 SEHNR and CDR2 FQNEAQ (reference sequence). The CDR3, as DNA: TGTGCCAGCACCCTGGGACAGGGAGAATACAATGAGCAGTTCTTC. Translated, it gives CASTLGQGEYNEQFF.

V usage is TRBV7-6 and J usage is TRBJ2-3, with D unclear. Deletions cut 1 base from V and 0 bases from J, with 11 bases between. Germline V gives CDR1 SGHVS, CDR2 FNYEAQ. The CDR3 loop spans 16 amino acids. The CDR3 DNA sequence: TGTGCCAGCAGCTTAGTTGGTGGGCTTAGCACAGATACGCAGTATTTT. Translating gives CASSLVGGLSTDTQYF. Using reference TRBV7-6 and TRBJ2-3 for the parts outside the CDR3, the full variable domain is GAGVSQSPRYKVTKRGQDVALRCDPISGHVSLYWYRQALGQGPEFLTYFNYEAQQDKSGLPNDRFSAERPEGSISTLTIQRTEQRDSAMYRCASSLVGGLSTDTQYFGPGTRLTVL.

With respect to this clone: A read error may account for a junction end that differs from germline. The gene calls are TRBV7-9 and TRBJ1-1; the D gene is possibly TRBD1 (6 bases). Germline CDR1 reads SEHNR; CDR2 reads FQNEAQ (reference sequence). The CDR3 spans 13 residues. The CDR3 spells CSSSLGTTSEAFF. CDR3 DNA: TGTTCCAGCAGCTTAGGGACAACCTCTGAAGCTTTCTTT.

The chain carries TRBV9 and TRBJ2-7, with 11 bases matching TRBD2. The ends lost 0 bases at V and 3 bases at J; junction bases unmatched: 11. Germline V gives CDR1 SGDLS, CDR2 YYNGEE. The CDR3 is made up of 18 amino acids. The CDR3 region has the DNA TGTGCCAGCAGCGTAGGAAGTAGCGGGAGGGGGACAAACTACGAGCAGTACTTC. It encodes CASSVGSSGRGTNYEQYF.

This clone was counted a few times. This chain joins TRBV15 and TRBJ1-1, with 9 positions matching TRBD1. CDR1 is LNHNV, CDR2 YYDKDF, per germline (reference sequence). This CDR3 region has 17 residues. V shed 2 bases and J 1 base; nucleotides not matched to a gene: 8. The CDR3 sequence: CATSRKTGGLWNTEAFF. The CDR3 bases are TGTGCCACCAGCAGAAAAACAGGGGGCCTCTGGAACACTGAAGCTTTCTTT. Complete variable domain (other parts from reference TRBV15 and TRBJ1-1): DAMVIQNPRYQVTQFGKPVTLSCSQTLNHNVMYWYQQKSSQAPKLLFHYYDKDFNNEADTPDNFQSRRPNTSFCFLDIRSPGLGDTAMYLCATSRKTGGLWNTEAFFGQGTRLTVV.